Listed below are T cell receptor beta chains from one sample, sequenced in a study of shared clonotypes between healthy human individuals. Generated by immunoSEQ multiplex PCR, the TCRdb table keeps only in-frame clones and is missing some. Here the sample spans roughly 1,500,000 clones, roughly 98% being singletons. The sample comprised naive CD4+ T cells sorted from blood. The receptors were gathered from a man in his thirties or forties in good health. Both conserved end residues are part of each CDR3. A D gene is named only where the DNA matches it firmly.

d_call j_call v_call cdr3_aa cdr3_nt
TRBD2 TRBJ2-7 TRBV4-2 CASSPLSGTSQKQYF TGTGCCAGCAGCCCCCTTTCCGGGACTAGTCAGAAGCAGTACTTC
- TRBJ2-7 TRBV19 CASSPQVSSYEQYF TGTGCCAGCTCCCCCCAGGTCAGCTCCTACGAGCAGTACTTC
TRBD2 TRBJ2-7 TRBV18 CASSPPLNPGLAGEEQYF TGTGCCAGCTCACCACCGCTGAACCCGGGACTAGCGGGAGAGGAGCAGTACTTC
- TRBJ1-3 TRBV18 CASSLVETGGSGNTIYF TGTGCCAGCTCACTCGTCGAGACAGGCGGGTCTGGAAACACCATATATTTT
TRBD1 TRBJ2-1 TRBV6-5 CASLPGQGSKQFF TGTGCCAGCCTTCCGGGACAGGGTTCGAAGCAGTTCTTC
TRBD1 TRBJ1-2 TRBV7-2 CASSPGDSYGYTF TGTGCCAGCAGCCCGGGGGACAGCTATGGCTACACCTTC
- TRBJ2-1 TRBV21-1 CASSKLGVRYNEQFF TGTGCCAGCAGCAAGTTGGGGGTCCGGTACAATGAGCAGTTCTTC
TRBD1 TRBJ2-1 TRBV7-2 CASSFGTGYNEQFF TGTGCCAGCAGCTTCGGGACAGGGTACAATGAGCAGTTCTTC
TRBD1 TRBJ1-1 TRBV28 CASSRQGLVEEAFF TGTGCCAGCAGTAGACAGGGCTTGGTAGAAGAAGCTTTCTTT
- TRBJ2-7 TRBV30 CAWSVTGVYEQYF TGTGCCTGGAGTGTGACAGGAGTGTACGAGCAGTACTTC
TRBD2 TRBJ2-5 TRBV5-1 CASSFSSGRETQYF TGCGCCAGCAGCTTTTCTAGCGGGAGAGAGACCCAGTACTTC
TRBD1 TRBJ2-3 TRBV4-1 CASSQVADRGHWGNTDTQYF TGCGCCAGCAGCCAAGTGGCGGACAGGGGGCATTGGGGAAACACAGATACGCAGTATTTT
TRBD2 TRBJ2-3 TRBV10-1 CASSSGGSTDTQYF TGCGCCAGCAGTTCGGGAGGGAGCACAGATACGCAGTATTTT